The following is a T cell receptor beta chain sequence with its context. The entry originates in a study of blood T cell repertoires in COVID-19. Whole-study context: Collection of acute and convalescent COVID-19 samples took place in the United States, Italy and Spain. PBMCs, B-cell-depleted T cells, or T cells were the source of the cDNA or gDNA that made up the material.

Profiled with immunoSEQ multiplex PCR; TCRdb holds only in-frame clones, not every one. The repertoire has about 110,000 clones, approximately 88% of them found once; the top ten carry about 2.2%. The clonotype was recovered from a human donor in a cohort sampled during active COVID-19. Input material: peripheral blood.

The CDR3 nucleotides read TGTGCCAGCAGCGCCCCCGCGGGGGAAGCTTTCTTT. This translates into CASSAPAGEAFF. The chain links TRBV9 to TRBJ1-1, with D uncertain. Trimming removed 3 bases from V and 8 bases from J, with 11 bases in between. The CDR3 length is 12 residues. Germline V gives CDR1 SGDLS, CDR2 YYNGEE.